A selection of T cell receptor beta chains follows, all from one sample in a study of blood T cell repertoires in COVID-19. The repertoire was sequenced with immunoSEQ multiplex PCR; TCRdb's copy has only in-frame clones and lacks some. The table has 140,000 or so clones, about 89% seen once; the top ten hold around 40%. Sequencing was carried out using peripheral blood. The receptor set was obtained from a man over 45 who had recovered from COVID-19. Each CDR3 is given without its conserved first and last residue. D genes are given only for firm matches. Not all rows give a size; the values are once, few, many and, for expanded clones, a class.

>-|TRBV7-9|-
ASSPSEGYT
>-|TRBV19|once
ASSRNKQGLGTGELF
>TRBD2|TRBV3-1/TRBV3-2|-
ASSQDWIAGGKYNEQF
>-|TRBV9|-
ASSVGGHYGYT
>TRBD2|TRBV5-1|-
ASSLMGLAATYNEQF
>-|TRBV7-2|-
ASSLSYEQY
>-|TRBV30|-
ASERNTEAF
>-|TRBV7-2|once
ASSDWGRGHEQY
>TRBD1|TRBV9|once
ASSARDRNSPLH
>-|TRBV2|-
ASSTGSHPTGELF
>-|TRBV2|once
ASVTTNEKLF
>-|TRBV29-1|-
SVPGHDRGDTEAF
>TRBD1|TRBV11-2|-
ASSLDWQGDEQY
>TRBD1|TRBV4-2|-
ASSRPTGGETGELF
>TRBD2|TRBV4-2|-
ASSQAARLAETQY
>-|TRBV5-5|-
ASKVAGPGELF
>-|TRBV5-1|-
ASSTTGSYEQY
>TRBD1|TRBV2|-
ASSRGQGGTGELF
>TRBD1|TRBV6-4|once
ASSVDRENGYGYT
>TRBD1|TRBV4-2|once
ASSPNTRQGDGYT
>TRBD1|TRBV5-5|once
ASSKGTAQETQY
>TRBD1|TRBV29-1|once
SVEVGQGAGELF
>TRBD1|TRBV7-8|-
ASSSRGQGENEQF
>TRBD1|TRBV5-1|-
ASSSGQGVGGYT
>-|TRBV6-6|-
ASTPGLSHYGYT
>TRBD1|TRBV25-1|-
ASSGHRGLANYGYT
>TRBD2|TRBV3-1/TRBV3-2|-
ASSHRQRGERNEQF
>TRBD2|TRBV3-1/TRBV3-2|once
ASSQAGSGVNNEQF
>-|TRBV29-1|-
SPRLGSNEQF
>-|TRBV5-1|once
ASSSRLFTDTQY
>TRBD1|TRBV9|-
ASSVAPRDRAGTEAF
>-|TRBV9|-
ASNRGTDTQY
>TRBD2|TRBV5-4|-
ASSLGRTSGGENTGELF